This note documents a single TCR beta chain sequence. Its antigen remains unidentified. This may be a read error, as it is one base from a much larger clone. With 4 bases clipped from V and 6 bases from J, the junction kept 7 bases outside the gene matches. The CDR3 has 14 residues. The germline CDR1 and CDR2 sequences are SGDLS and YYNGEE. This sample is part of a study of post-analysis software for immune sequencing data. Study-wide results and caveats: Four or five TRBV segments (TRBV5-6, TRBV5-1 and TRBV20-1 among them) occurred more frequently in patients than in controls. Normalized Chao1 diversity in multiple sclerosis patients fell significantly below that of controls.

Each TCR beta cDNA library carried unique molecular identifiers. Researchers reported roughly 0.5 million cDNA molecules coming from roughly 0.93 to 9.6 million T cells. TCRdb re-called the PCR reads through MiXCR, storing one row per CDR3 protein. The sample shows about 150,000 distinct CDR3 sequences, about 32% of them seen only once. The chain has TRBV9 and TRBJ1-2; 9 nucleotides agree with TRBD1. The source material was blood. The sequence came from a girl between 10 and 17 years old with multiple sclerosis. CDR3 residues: CASSTTGGPHGYTF. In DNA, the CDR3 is TGTGCCAGCAGCACCACAGGGGGCCCCCATGGCTACACCTTC.